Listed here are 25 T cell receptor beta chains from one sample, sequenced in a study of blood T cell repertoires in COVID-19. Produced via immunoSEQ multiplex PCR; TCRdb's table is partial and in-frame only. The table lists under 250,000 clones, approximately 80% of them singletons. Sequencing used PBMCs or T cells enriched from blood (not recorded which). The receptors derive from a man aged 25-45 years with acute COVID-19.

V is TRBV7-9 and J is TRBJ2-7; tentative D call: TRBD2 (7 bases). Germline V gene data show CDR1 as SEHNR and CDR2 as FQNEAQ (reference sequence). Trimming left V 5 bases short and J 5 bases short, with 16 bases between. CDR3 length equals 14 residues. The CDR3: CASSTLRGGHEQYF. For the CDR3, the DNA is TGTGCCAGCAGCACCTTAAGGGGGGGCCACGAGCAGTACTTC.

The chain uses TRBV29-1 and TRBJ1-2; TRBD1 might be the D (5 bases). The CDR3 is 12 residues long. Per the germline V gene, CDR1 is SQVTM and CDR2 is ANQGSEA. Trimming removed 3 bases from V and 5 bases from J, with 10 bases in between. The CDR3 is CSVDAGFYGYTF. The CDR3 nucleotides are TGCAGCGTTGATGCAGGGTTTTATGGCTACACCTTC. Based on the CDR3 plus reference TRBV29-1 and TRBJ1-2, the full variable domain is SAVISQKPSRDICQRGTSLTIQCQVDSQVTMMFWYRQQPGQSLTLIATANQGSEATYESGFVIDKFPISRPNLTFSTLTVSNMSPEDSSIYLCSVDAGFYGYTFGSGTRLTVV.

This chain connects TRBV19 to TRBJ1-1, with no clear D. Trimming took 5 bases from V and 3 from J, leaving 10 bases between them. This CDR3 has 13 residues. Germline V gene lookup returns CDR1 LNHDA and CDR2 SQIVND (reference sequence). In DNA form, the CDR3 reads TGTGCCAGTAGTGCCCCACCGGACACTGAAGCTTTCTTT. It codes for CASSAPPDTEAFF.

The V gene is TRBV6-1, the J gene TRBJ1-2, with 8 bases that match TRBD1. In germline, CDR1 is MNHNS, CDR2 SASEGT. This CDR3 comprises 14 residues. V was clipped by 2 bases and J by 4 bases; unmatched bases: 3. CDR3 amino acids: CASSESGGAYGYTF. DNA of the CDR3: TGTGCCAGCAGTGAATCAGGGGGCGCCTATGGCTACACCTTC.

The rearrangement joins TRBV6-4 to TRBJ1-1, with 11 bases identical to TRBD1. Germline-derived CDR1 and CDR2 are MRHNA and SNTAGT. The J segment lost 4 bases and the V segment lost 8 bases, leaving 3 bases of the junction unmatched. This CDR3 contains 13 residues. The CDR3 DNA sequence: TGTGCCAGCCGGGACAGGGGGAGCACTGAAGCTTTCTTT. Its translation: CASRDRGSTEAFF.

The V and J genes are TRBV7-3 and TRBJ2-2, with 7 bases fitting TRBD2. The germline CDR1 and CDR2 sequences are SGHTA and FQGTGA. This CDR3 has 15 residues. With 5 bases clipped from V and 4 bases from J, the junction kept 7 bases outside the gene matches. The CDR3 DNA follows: TGTGCCAGCAGCCCCGGGCCGGGAGGCACCGGGGAGCTGTTTTTT. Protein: CASSPGPGGTGELFF.

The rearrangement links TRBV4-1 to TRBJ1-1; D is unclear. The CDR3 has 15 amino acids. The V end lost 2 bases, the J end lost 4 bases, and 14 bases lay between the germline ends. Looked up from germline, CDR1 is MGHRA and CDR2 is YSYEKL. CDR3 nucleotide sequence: TGCGCCAGCAGCCAATTTACACCACGCAGCACTGAAGCTTTCTTT. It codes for CASSQFTPRSTEAFF.

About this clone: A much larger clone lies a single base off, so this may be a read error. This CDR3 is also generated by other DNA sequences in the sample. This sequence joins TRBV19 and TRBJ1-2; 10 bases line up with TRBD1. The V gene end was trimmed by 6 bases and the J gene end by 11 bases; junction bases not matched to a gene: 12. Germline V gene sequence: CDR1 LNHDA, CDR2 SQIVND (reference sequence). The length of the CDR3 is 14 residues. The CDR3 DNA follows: TGTGCCAGTAGGAGGGACAGGGGAAGCTTTGGTTACACCTTC. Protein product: CASRRDRGSFGYTF.

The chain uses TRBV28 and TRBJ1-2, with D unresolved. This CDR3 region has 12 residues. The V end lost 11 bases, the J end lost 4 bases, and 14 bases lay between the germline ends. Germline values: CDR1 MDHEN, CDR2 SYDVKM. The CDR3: CACQSGGYGYTF. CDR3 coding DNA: TGTGCCTGCCAATCGGGAGGCTATGGCTACACCTTC.

The CDR3 spells CASSPEGSGYTF. CDR3 DNA sequence: TGTGCCAGCTCACCAGAGGGAAGTGGCTACACCTTC. This chain links TRBV18 with TRBJ1-2; D unresolved. The CDR3 loop spans 12 amino acids. Between the trimmed V and J ends, which lost 2 bases and 7 bases, there was a span of 8 bases. Germline CDR1 reads KGHSH; CDR2 reads LQKENI.

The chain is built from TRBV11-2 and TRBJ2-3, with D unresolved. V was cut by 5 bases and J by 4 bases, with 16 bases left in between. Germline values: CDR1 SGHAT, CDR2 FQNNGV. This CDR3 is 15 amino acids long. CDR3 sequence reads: CASSPGNLAADTQYF. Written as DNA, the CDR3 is TGTGCCAGCAGCCCCGGTAATTTGGCGGCAGATACGCAGTATTTT.

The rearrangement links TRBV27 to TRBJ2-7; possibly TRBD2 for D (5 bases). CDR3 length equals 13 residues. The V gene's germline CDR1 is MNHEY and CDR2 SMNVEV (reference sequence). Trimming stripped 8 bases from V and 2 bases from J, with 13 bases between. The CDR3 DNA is TGTGCCAGCCTCGCGTGGGGAGCCTACGAGCAGTACTTC. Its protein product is CASLAWGAYEQYF.

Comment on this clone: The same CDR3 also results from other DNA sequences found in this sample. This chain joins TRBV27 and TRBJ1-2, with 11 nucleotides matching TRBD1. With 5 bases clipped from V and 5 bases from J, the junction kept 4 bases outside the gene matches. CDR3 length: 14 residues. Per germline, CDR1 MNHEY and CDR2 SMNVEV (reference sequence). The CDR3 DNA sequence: TGTGCCAGCAGTCCCGGACAGGGGGCTTATGGCTACACCTTC. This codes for CASSPGQGAYGYTF.

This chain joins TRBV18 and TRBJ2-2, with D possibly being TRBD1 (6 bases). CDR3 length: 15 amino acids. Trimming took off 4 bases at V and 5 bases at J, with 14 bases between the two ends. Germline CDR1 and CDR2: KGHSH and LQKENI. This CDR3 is CASSRDTSRTGELFF. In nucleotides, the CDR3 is TGTGCCAGCTCACGGGACACAAGTAGGACCGGGGAGCTGTTTTTT.

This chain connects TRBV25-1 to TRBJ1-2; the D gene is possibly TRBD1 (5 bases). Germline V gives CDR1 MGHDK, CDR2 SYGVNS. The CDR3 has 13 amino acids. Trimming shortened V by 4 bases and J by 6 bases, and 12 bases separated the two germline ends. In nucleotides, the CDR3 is TGTGCCAGCAGTGGTTGGGGGGGGGATGGCTACACCTTC. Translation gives CASSGWGGDGYTF.

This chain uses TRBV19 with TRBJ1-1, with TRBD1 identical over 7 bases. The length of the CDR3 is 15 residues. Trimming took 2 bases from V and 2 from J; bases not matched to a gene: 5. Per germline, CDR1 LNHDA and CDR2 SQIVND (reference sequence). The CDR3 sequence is CASSITGTANTEAFF. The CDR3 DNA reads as TGTGCCAGTAGTATAACCGGGACAGCTAACACTGAAGCTTTCTTT.

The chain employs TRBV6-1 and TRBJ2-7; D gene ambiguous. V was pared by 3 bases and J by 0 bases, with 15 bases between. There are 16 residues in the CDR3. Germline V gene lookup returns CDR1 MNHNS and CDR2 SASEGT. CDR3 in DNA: TGTGCCAGCAGTGACCCGCGAACTGCCCGCTCCTACGAGCAGTACTTC. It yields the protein CASSDPRTARSYEQYF.

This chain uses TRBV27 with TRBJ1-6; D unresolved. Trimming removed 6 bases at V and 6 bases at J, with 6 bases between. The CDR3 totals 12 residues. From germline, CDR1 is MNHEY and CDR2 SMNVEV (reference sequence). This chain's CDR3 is CASRIGNSPLHF. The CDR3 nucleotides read TGTGCCAGCAGAATCGGTAATTCACCCCTCCACTTT.

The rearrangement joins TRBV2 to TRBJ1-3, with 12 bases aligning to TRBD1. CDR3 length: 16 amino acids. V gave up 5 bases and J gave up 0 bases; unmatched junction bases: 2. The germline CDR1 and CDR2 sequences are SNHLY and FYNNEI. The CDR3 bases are TGTGCCAGCAGTTGGGGACAGGGGGCCTCTGGAAACACCATATATTTT. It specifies CASSWGQGASGNTIYF.

In DNA form, the CDR3 reads TGTGCCAGCAGCTTTACGGGGGAGCGGGGGCCCCGGGACGAGCAGTACTTC. Encoded protein: CASSFTGERGPRDEQYF. The chain is built from TRBV11-3 and TRBJ2-7; TRBD2 agrees at 8 bases. The V and J ends lost 3 bases and 5 bases, in that order; junction bases with no gene match: 15. Germline loops: CDR1 SGHNT, CDR2 YENEEA. The CDR3 is made up of 17 amino acids.

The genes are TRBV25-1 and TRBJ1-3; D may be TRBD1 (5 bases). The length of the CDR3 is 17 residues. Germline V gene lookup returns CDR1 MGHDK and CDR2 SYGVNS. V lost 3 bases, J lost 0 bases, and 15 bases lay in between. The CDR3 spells CASSDWSGQYSGNTIYF. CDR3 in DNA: TGTGCCAGCAGTGATTGGTCAGGGCAATACTCTGGAAACACCATATATTTT.

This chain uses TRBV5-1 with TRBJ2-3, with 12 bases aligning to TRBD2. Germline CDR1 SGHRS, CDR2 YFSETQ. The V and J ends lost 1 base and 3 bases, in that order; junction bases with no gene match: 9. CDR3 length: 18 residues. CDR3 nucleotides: TGCGCCAGCAGCTTGCAGGCTAGCGGGGGGGTAAGGACAGATACGCAGTATTTT. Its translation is CASSLQASGGVRTDTQYF.

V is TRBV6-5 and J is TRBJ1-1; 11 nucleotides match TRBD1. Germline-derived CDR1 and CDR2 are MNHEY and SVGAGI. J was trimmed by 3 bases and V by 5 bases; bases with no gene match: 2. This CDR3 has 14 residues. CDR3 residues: CASSRDRGDTEAFF. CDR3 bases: TGTGCCAGCAGTCGGGACAGGGGGGACACTGAAGCTTTCTTT.

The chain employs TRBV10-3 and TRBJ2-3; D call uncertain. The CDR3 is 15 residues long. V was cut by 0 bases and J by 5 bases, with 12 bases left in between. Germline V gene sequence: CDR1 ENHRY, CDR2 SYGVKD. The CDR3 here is CAISESAGIGDTQYF. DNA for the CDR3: TGTGCCATCAGTGAGTCTGCAGGAATCGGAGATACGCAGTATTTT.

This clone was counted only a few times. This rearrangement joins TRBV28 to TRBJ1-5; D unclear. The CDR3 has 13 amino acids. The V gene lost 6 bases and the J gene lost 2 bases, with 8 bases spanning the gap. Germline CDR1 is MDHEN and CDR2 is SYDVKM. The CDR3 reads CASRFQGNQPQHF. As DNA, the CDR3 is TGTGCCAGCAGGTTCCAGGGCAATCAGCCCCAGCATTTT.